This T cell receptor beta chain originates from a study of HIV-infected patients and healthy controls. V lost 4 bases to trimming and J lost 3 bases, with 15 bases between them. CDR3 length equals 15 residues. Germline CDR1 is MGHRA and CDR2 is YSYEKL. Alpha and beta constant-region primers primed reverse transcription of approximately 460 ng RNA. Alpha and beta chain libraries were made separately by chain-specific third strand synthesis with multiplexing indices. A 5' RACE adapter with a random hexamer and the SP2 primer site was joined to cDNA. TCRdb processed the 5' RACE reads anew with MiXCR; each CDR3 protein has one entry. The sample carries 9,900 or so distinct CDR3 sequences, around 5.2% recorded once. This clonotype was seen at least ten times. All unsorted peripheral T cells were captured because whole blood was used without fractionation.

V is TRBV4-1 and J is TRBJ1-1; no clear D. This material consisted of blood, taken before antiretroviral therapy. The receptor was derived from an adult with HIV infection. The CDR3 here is CASSLLPEDHTEAFF. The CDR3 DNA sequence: TGCGCCAGCAGCCTTTTGCCTGAGGATCACACTGAAGCTTTCTTT.